This T cell receptor beta chain derives from a study of regulatory T cells in long-lasting Graves disease. V lost 5 bases and J 2 bases, leaving 16 bases between the germline ends. Germline values: CDR1 MNHEY, CDR2 SVGEGT. This CDR3 has 15 residues. CDR3-region Arm-PCR and iRepertoire HTBI primers produced the TCR beta libraries. Each CDR3 protein gets one entry after TCRdb re-called the multiplex PCR reads with MiXCR. The data show fewer than 500,000 distinct CDR3 sequences, roughly 17% seen once. Time point defined: newly diagnosed GD, antithyroid drugs for less than 3 months. PBMC RNA was the source of the TCR library. This clonotype was counted ten times or more. The data were also submitted as part of a second study, on T cells in Graves' hyperthyroidism and ophthalmopathy.

The sequence derives from a man between 40 and 49 years old with Graves disease. The chain joins TRBV6-2 or TRBV6-3 to TRBJ2-7; possibly TRBD1 or TRBD2 for D (5 bases each). The specimen was peripheral blood mononuclear cells (PBMCs), collected at new diagnosis, from a patient treated with antithyroid drugs. CDR3 amino acids: CASSEFRGEAYEQYF. Here the CDR3 DNA reads TGTGCCAGCAGTGAATTTAGGGGAGAAGCCTACGAGCAGTACTTC.